Sequencing of this T cell receptor (beta chain) was carried out in a study of T-cell reconstitution after alpha-beta-depleted transplantation in children. Study results and limitations: One year post-transplant, T-cell counts and diversity were largely derived from T cells produced anew. Alpha-beta T cells present about two months after transplant were reported to originate from several hundred expanded graft clones. Day-60 TCRbeta diversity that was high in some patients was derived from surviving recipient T cells and thymic progenitors.

Using unique molecular identifiers, the investigators prepared the TCRbeta library. TCRdb fed the PCR reads into MiXCR, producing one record per CDR3 protein. The data contain 250,000 to 300,000 distinct CDR3 sequences, about 9.9% of them seen just once; the ten biggest clones take up about a quarter. In its sample, this clonotype was seen many times. Its target is not known. Trimming at V came to 1 base and at J to 4 bases, leaving 10 bases not matched to a gene. The CDR3 loop spans 18 amino acids. Per germline, CDR1 MNHEY and CDR2 SVGAGI. Material: peripheral blood, obtained 180 days after TCRalphabeta/CD19-depleted stem cell transplant. This receptor was obtained from a male patient between 2 and 10 years old who had a stem cell transplant for chronic granulomatous disease, so the T cells may come from the graft donor. The chain is built from TRBV6-5 and TRBJ2-5; 12 nucleotides agree with TRBD1. For the CDR3, the DNA is TGTGCCAGCAGTTACTACGGGGGACAGGGGGCGCGTACAGAGACCCAGTACTTC. Translation gives CASSYYGGQGARTETQYF.